Listed below are T cell receptor beta chains from one sample, sequenced in a study of T cells in Graves' hyperthyroidism and ophthalmopathy. TCRdb re-called the multiplex PCR reads through MiXCR, storing one row per CDR3 protein. The sample holds 200,000 or so distinct CDR3 sequences; around a sixth are singletons and the top ten take roughly 55%. Sample: blood. Receptor source: a woman aged 50 to 60 with Graves' hyperthyroidism. Each CDR3 is given without its conserved first and last residue. Fields, in order: CDR3 protein, J gene, V gene.

CDR3aa: ASSFFGNTGELF
j_gene: TRBJ2-2
v_gene: TRBV7-9

CDR3aa: ASSLKRREETQY
j_gene: TRBJ2-5
v_gene: TRBV28

CDR3aa: ASSYFGPQDYEQY
j_gene: TRBJ2-7
v_gene: TRBV6-5

CDR3aa: ASTADHNTDTQY
j_gene: TRBJ2-3
v_gene: TRBV12-3/TRBV12-4

CDR3aa: ASSFLGSSGSSYEQY
j_gene: TRBJ2-7
v_gene: TRBV7-9

CDR3aa: SARVPRRLGLDTQY
j_gene: TRBJ2-3
v_gene: TRBV20-1

CDR3aa: ASRSNSSPYEQY
j_gene: TRBJ2-7
v_gene: TRBV12-3/TRBV12-4

CDR3aa: SGGSGTSTDTQY
j_gene: TRBJ2-3
v_gene: TRBV20-1

CDR3aa: ASNLQGSVGNTIY
j_gene: TRBJ1-3
v_gene: TRBV6-1

CDR3aa: ASSGRDRLRDEQF
j_gene: TRBJ2-1
v_gene: TRBV11-3

CDR3aa: ASSLVGRVRDEKLL
j_gene: TRBJ1-4
v_gene: TRBV11-2

CDR3aa: ATHSNYGYT
j_gene: TRBJ1-2
v_gene: TRBV28

CDR3aa: ASSLISGNTIY
j_gene: TRBJ1-3
v_gene: TRBV19

CDR3aa: SARDPQVAGVNEQF
j_gene: TRBJ2-1
v_gene: TRBV20-1

CDR3aa: ASTLAGASTGELF
j_gene: TRBJ2-2
v_gene: TRBV6-1

CDR3aa: ASSPRLAEAYEQY
j_gene: TRBJ2-7
v_gene: TRBV7-9

CDR3aa: ANQRGSYNEQF
j_gene: TRBJ2-1
v_gene: TRBV6-2/TRBV6-3

CDR3aa: ASSRPRLQETQY
j_gene: TRBJ2-5
v_gene: TRBV7-8

CDR3aa: ASSPAGAGGTTEAF
j_gene: TRBJ1-1
v_gene: TRBV28

CDR3aa: AWSKDRGKGNTIY
j_gene: TRBJ1-3
v_gene: TRBV30

CDR3aa: AINGLAGAGEQF
j_gene: TRBJ2-1
v_gene: TRBV10-3

CDR3aa: ASSYRREAF
j_gene: TRBJ1-1
v_gene: TRBV6-5

CDR3aa: ASNPTRDYGYT
j_gene: TRBJ1-2
v_gene: TRBV19

CDR3aa: SARKIQNTGELF
j_gene: TRBJ2-2
v_gene: TRBV20-1

CDR3aa: ASGPGQGAAGASYEQY
j_gene: TRBJ2-7
v_gene: TRBV5-1

CDR3aa: SARAAGGYEQY
j_gene: TRBJ2-7
v_gene: TRBV20-1

CDR3aa: SARWSYYGYT
j_gene: TRBJ1-2
v_gene: TRBV20-1

CDR3aa: SVEGRSRELF
j_gene: TRBJ2-2
v_gene: TRBV29-1

CDR3aa: ASSPPFWGPRLTDTQY
j_gene: TRBJ2-3
v_gene: TRBV14

CDR3aa: ASSLINTETQY
j_gene: TRBJ2-5
v_gene: TRBV27

CDR3aa: ASSPPDTQQETQY
j_gene: TRBJ2-5
v_gene: TRBV18

CDR3aa: ASSLTVPEQY
j_gene: TRBJ2-7
v_gene: TRBV12-3/TRBV12-4

CDR3aa: ASSLGGTGVTYEQY
j_gene: TRBJ2-7
v_gene: TRBV5-1

CDR3aa: ASSSSSGVTDTQY
j_gene: TRBJ2-3
v_gene: TRBV7-6

CDR3aa: ASSPTGALQETQY
j_gene: TRBJ2-5
v_gene: TRBV10-1